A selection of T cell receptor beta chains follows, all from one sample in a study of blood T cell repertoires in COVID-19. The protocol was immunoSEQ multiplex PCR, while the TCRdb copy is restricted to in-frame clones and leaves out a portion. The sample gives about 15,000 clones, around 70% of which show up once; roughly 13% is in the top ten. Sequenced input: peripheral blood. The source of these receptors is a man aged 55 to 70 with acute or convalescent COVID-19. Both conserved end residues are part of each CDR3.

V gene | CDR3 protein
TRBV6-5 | CASSPHRVGQPQHF
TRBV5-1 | CASSLTSGGGYEQYF
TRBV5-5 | CASSPGLAGADEQFF
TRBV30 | CAWSVRRTGRLAGRGVYNEQFF
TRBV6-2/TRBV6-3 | CASSYSAGRGTDTQYF
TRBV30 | CAWSAKQGGVNYGYTF
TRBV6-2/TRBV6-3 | CASSGQSYEQYF
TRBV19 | CASSGRDNNQPQHF
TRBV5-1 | CASSMQGRDYGYTF
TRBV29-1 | CSVAPRARNSPLHF
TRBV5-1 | CASSIWAAGLAGFSYEQYF
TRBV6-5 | CASILAGAYEQYF
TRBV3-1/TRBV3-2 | CASSQRTPYPYYGYTF
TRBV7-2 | CASSVRLAGGLGEQYF
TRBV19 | CASSTFRDSYYGYTF
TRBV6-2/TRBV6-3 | CASSKGIAGDPYEQYF
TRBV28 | CASSFLASGNTIYF
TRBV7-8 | CASSGTGTTGNTIYF
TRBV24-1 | CATSDLATGELFF
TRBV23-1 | CASSQPGLTGDPYEQYF
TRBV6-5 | CASSYSEGDGSAPLHF
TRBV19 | CASEDRGKGYTF
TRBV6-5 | CASRNLEGTTEAFF
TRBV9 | CASSFQTGRLGNGYTF
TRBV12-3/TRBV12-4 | CASSSDSNYGYTF
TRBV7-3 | CASSRSGGSTDTQYF
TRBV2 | CASSGPGLGPTGELFF
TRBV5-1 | CASSPLAGAYEQYF
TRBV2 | CASKDRPSSYEQYF
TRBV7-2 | CASSLQTGGSTGNTIYF
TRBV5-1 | CASSRSGTTVEQYF
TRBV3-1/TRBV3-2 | CASSQASTGPYGYTF
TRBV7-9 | CASSSGQANEKLFF
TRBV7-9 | CASSRGQGPPGGEKLFF
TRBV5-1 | CASSDTGSTSEAFF
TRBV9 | CASSPPPSYNEQFF
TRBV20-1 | CSASVPREGRYEQFF
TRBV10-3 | CAISPTGGNSPLHF
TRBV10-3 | CAINPAGSTDTQYF
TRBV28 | CASSVGGAGTEAFF
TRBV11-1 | CASSLGTGAYEQYF